The clone carrying this TCR beta chain was seen at least ten times. Its cognate antigen is unknown. Germline V gives CDR1 SNHLY, CDR2 FYNNEI. The V and J ends lost 6 bases and 7 bases, in that order; junction bases with no gene match: 10. The CDR3 covers 14 residues. Diagnostic decisions used clinical symptoms, serum thyroxine and TRAb, thyroid ultrasound and orbital computed tomography. Researchers amplified the TCR beta CDR3 regions from RNA transcripts. HTBI primers were used for first-round RT-PCR of the TCR CDR3. TCRdb redid the calling of the multiplex PCR reads with MiXCR, one entry per CDR3 protein. The sample lists around 360,000 distinct CDR3 sequences; around 15% were seen once. This entry comes from a study of T cells in Graves' hyperthyroidism and ophthalmopathy. Overall study findings and caveats: Also found in blood were most expanded thyroid clonotypes above 0.001.

V usage is TRBV2 and J usage is TRBJ2-7; TRBD2 matches 9 bases. This clonotype originated in a woman aged 55-70 years with Graves' ophthalmopathy. The sequencing sample was made of blood. CDR3 in amino acids: CASSFIAGAQEQYF. CDR3 sequence (DNA): TGTGCCAGCAGCTTCATAGCGGGAGCCCAAGAGCAGTACTTC.